Listed here is a single T cell receptor (beta chain). Its binding antigen is unknown. Base quality data are lacking; no much larger clone is found one base away. This sample stems from a study of technical replicates of blood from a handful of donors (dated 2017 in TCRdb). Library preparation employed the immunoSEQ multiplex PCR assay. The immuneACCESS repertoire file appears here via TCRdb, limited to in-frame rearrangements. These files lack a portion of the clones; in checked studies, under half of the deficit traces to unresolved V genes, and the cause of the others is not known. Here the sample has 60,000 to 85,000 clones; approximately 96% occur a single time. Jointly, the top ten make up roughly 0.21% of the sample. As encoded in the germline V gene, CDR1 is SGDLS while CDR2 is YYNGEE. V is pruned by 3 bases and J by 4 bases, leaving 5 bases of the junction without a gene match. Inclusive of the bounding cysteine and phenylalanine, the CDR3 is 14 residues long. CDR3 DNA is the only sequence kept; it has 42 bases, read in frame from the first base.

The sample consisted of T cells isolated from PBMCs. This receptor chain uses TRBV9 and TRBJ2-7, with 9 junctional bases fitting TRBD1. The clonotype originates from a human donor in good health. The nucleotide sequence is TGTGCCAGCAGCGCGGACAGGGGATCGTACGAGCAGTACTTC. It translates to CASSADRGSYEQYF.